The T cell receptor beta chain under discussion was sequenced for a study of T cell responses to AZD1222 COVID-19 vaccine. CDR3 size: 14 residues. Germline CDR1 is LNHDA and CDR2 is SQIVND (reference sequence). The V gene lost 10 bases and the J gene lost 4 bases, with 17 bases spanning the gap. The method was immunoSEQ multiplex PCR; TCRdb's version includes in-frame clones alone and lacks a portion of them. The data show roughly 120,000 clones, 65% to 90% seen once. This chain links TRBV19 with TRBJ2-1; D is unresolved. The material was peripheral blood, obtained on day 0 of AZD1222 vaccination. This TCR was sampled from an adult in good health. The CDR3 bases are TGTGCCACCGAGGACGGCCCCGGGTACAATGAGCAGTTCTTC. Translated, it gives CATEDGPGYNEQFF.